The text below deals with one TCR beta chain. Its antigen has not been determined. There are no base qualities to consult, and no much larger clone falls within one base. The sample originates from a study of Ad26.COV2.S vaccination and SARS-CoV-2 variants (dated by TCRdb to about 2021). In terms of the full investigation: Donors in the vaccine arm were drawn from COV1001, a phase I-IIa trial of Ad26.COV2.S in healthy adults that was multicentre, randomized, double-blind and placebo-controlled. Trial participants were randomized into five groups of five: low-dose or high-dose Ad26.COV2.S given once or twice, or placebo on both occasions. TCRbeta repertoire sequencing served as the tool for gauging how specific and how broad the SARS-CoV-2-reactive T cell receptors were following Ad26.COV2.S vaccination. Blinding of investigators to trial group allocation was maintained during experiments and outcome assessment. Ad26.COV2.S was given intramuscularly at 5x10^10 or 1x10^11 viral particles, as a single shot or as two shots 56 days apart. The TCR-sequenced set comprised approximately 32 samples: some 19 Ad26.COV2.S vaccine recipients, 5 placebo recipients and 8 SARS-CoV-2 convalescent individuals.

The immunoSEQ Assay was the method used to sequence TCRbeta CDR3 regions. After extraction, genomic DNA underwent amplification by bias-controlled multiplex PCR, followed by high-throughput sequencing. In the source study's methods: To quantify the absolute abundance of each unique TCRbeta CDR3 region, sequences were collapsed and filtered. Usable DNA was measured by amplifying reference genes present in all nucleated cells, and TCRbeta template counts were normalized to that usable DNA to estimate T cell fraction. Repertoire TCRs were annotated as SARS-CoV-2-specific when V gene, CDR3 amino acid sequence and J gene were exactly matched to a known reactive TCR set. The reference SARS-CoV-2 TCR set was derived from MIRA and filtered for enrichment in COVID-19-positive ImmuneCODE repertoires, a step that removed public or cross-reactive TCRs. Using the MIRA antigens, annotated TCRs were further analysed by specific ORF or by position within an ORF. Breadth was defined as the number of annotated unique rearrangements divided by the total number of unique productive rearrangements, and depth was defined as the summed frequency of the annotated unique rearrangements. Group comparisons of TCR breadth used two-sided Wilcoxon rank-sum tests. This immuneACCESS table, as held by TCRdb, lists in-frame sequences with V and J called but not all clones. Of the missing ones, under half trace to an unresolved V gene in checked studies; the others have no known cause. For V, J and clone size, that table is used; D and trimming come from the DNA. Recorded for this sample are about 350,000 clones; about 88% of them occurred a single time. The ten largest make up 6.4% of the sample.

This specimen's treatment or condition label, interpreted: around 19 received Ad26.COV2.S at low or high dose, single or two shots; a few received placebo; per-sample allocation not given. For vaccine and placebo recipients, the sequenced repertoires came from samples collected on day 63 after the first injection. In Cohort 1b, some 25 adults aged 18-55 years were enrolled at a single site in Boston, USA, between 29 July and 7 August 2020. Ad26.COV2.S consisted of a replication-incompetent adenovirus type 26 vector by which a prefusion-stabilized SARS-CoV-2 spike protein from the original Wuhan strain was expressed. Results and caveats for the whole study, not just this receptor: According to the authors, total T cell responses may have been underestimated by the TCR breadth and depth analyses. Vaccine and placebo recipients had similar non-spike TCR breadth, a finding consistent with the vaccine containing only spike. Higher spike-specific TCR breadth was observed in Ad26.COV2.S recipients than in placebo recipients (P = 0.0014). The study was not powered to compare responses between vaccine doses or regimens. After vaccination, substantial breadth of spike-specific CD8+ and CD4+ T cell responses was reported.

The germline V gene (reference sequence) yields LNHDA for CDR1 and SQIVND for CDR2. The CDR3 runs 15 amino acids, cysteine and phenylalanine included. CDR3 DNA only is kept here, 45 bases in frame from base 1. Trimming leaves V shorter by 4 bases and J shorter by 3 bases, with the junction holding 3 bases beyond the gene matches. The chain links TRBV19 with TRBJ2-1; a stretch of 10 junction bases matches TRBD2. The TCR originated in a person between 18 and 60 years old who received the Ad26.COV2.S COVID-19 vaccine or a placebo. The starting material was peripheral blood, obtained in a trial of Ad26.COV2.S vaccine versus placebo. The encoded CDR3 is CASSTGLADYNEQFF. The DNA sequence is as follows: TGTGCCAGTAGTACCGGACTAGCGGACTACAATGAGCAGTTCTTC. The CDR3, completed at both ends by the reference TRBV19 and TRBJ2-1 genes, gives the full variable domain DGGITQSPKYLFRKEGQNVTLSCEQNLNHDAMYWYRQDPGQGLRLIYYSQIVNDFQKGDIAEGYSVSREKKESFPLTVTSAQKNPTAFYLCASSTGLADYNEQFFGPGTRLTVL.